The 28 T cell receptor beta chains below were found in one sample sequenced in a study of T cell changes during pregnancy in multiple sclerosis. Profiling relied on immunoSEQ multiplex PCR, and the TCRdb table lists in-frame clones only, not all of them. The sample contains 70,000 to 75,000 clones, more than 80% of which appear only once. The source was peripheral blood, collected in the second trimester of pregnancy. These receptors came from a female donor in good health, enrolled as a control in a pregnancy study.

This chain uses TRBV6-5 with TRBJ2-7; TRBD1 is a possible D gene (5 bases). Looked up from germline, CDR1 is MNHEY and CDR2 is SVGAGI. The CDR3 covers 14 residues. V was pared by 6 bases and J by 6 bases, with 18 bases between. CDR3 DNA: TGTGCCAGCAGCCCCTCGATGGGGCGAGTCGAGCAGTACTTC. Its translation: CASSPSMGRVEQYF.

DNA for the CDR3: TGTGCCAGCAGAGTGACAGGGACGGACACCGGGGAGCTGTTTTTT. It yields the protein CASRVTGTDTGELFF. The chain couples TRBV6-6 to TRBJ2-2, with 7 bases identical to TRBD1. The CDR3 is made up of 15 amino acids. From germline, CDR1 is MNHNY and CDR2 SVGAGI (reference sequence). Losses at the gene ends were 6 bases for V and 3 bases for J; bases not matched to a gene: 7.

This clone appeared once. This chain uses TRBV5-6 with TRBJ2-7, with unresolved D. Germline V lookup: CDR1 SGHDT, CDR2 YYEEEE. The CDR3 extends over 14 amino acids. V lost 4 bases, J lost 0 bases, and 11 bases lay in between. The CDR3 loop reads CASSLYVSSYEQYF. Written as DNA, the CDR3 is TGTGCCAGCAGCCTTTACGTGAGCTCCTACGAGCAGTACTTC.

The rearrangement joins TRBV7-8 to TRBJ1-2; no reliable D call. The CDR3 spans 12 residues. V lost 5 bases and J 5 bases, leaving 9 bases between the germline ends. Per the germline V gene, CDR1 is SGHVS and CDR2 is FQNEAQ. CDR3 amino acids: CASSQWAYGYTF. DNA of the CDR3: TGTGCCAGCAGCCAGTGGGCTTATGGCTACACCTTC.

The DNA of the CDR3 is TGTGCCAGCAGCCCCTCCTTCGGGGGGGCGCGGAACACTGAAGCTTTCTTT. Its protein is CASSPSFGGARNTEAFF. The chain carries TRBV7-2 and TRBJ1-1; the D gene is possibly TRBD1 (6 bases). Per the germline V gene, CDR1 is SGHTA and CDR2 is FQGNSA. V lost 5 bases, J lost 1 base, and 20 bases lay in between. CDR3 length: 17 amino acids. Based on the CDR3 plus reference TRBV7-2 and TRBJ1-1, the full variable domain is GAGVSQSPSNKVTEKGKDVELRCDPISGHTALYWYRQSLGQGLEFLIYFQGNSAPDKSGLPSDRFSAERTGGSVSTLTIQRTQQEDSAVYLCASSPSFGGARNTEAFFGQGTRLTVV.

V is TRBV7-2 and J is TRBJ1-1; 8 bases are a match to TRBD1. This CDR3 comprises 13 residues. V lost 5 bases to trimming and J lost 5 bases; unmatched junction nucleotides: 4. Germline loops: CDR1 SGHTA, CDR2 FQGNSA. CDR3 in amino acids: CASSTGGRTEAFF. CDR3 nucleotide sequence: TGTGCCAGCAGCACAGGGGGAAGGACTGAAGCTTTCTTT.

This sequence joins TRBV28 and TRBJ1-4; D not certain. Germline loops: CDR1 MDHEN, CDR2 SYDVKM. This CDR3 spans 15 amino acids. V was shortened by 5 bases and J by 5 bases, with 15 bases between the two germline ends. CDR3 in amino acids: CASSLRGRGNEKLFF. The CDR3 DNA sequence: TGTGCCAGCAGTCTCCGAGGACGAGGGAATGAAAAACTGTTTTTT.

This chain links TRBV7-9 with TRBJ2-7; D is uncertain. V was cut by 5 bases and J by 6 bases, with 14 bases left in between. CDR1 is SEHNR and CDR2 is FQNEAQ in the germline V gene (reference sequence). The CDR3 length is 13 residues. The CDR3 nucleotides are TGTGCCAGCAGCCCTCCGGTCGGGTTCGAGCAGTACTTC. This gives the protein CASSPPVGFEQYF.

The rearrangement joins TRBV29-1 to TRBJ2-3, with TRBD2 matching 14 bases. J was trimmed by 10 bases and V by 7 bases; bases with no gene match: 10. Germline loops: CDR1 SQVTM, CDR2 ANQGSEA. The CDR3 loop spans 14 amino acids. DNA for the CDR3: TGCAGCGCCGACCGGACTAGCGGGGGGATAGCGCAGTATTTT. Its translation is CSADRTSGGIAQYF.

This clone was observed once. The chain employs TRBV6-5 and TRBJ1-3; D may be TRBD1 (5 bases). From germline, CDR1 is MNHEY and CDR2 SVGAGI. Trimming cost V 6 bases and J 9 bases, with 12 bases left between them. This CDR3 is 12 amino acids long. The CDR3 coding sequence is TGTGCCAGCAGAGGGACGGGAGGCACCATATATTTT. Translation gives CASRGTGGTIYF.

The CDR3 coding sequence is TGTGCCAGCAGTTACTCGAGGACTACCTTAGGGCAGTACTTC. It yields the protein CASSYSRTTLGQYF. The chain employs TRBV6-5 and TRBJ2-7; a weak D match, TRBD2 (6 bases). V was cut by 0 bases and J by 9 bases, with 15 bases left in between. Looked up from germline, CDR1 is MNHEY and CDR2 is SVGAGI. The CDR3 has 14 amino acids.

The V and J genes are TRBV19 and TRBJ1-3; D perhaps matches TRBD1 (6 bases). Germline-derived CDR1 and CDR2 are LNHDA and SQIVND (reference sequence). There are 15 residues in the CDR3. V was shortened by 6 bases and J by 0 bases, with 12 bases between the two germline ends. CDR3: CASSRRDISGNTIYF. The CDR3 nucleotides read TGTGCCAGTAGCCGTCGGGACATCTCTGGAAACACCATATATTTT.

The chain uses TRBV28 and TRBJ2-7, with TRBD2 matching 8 bases. Unmatched junction bases numbered 15, after V lost 2 bases and J lost 6 bases. CDR1 and CDR2 from the germline V gene are MDHEN and SYDVKM. This CDR3 comprises 17 residues. CDR3 sequence reads: CASSLIGTGTSPSEQYF. CDR3 bases: TGTGCCAGCAGTTTAATTGGGACCGGGACTAGTCCGAGCGAGCAGTACTTC.

This clone appeared a single time. This sequence joins TRBV7-2 and TRBJ2-2; no clear D. Deletions cut 10 bases from V and 3 bases from J, with 12 bases between. Germline assignment: CDR1 SGHTA and CDR2 FQGNSA. The CDR3 is 13 residues long. CDR3 region: CAILNRDTGELFF. In DNA, the CDR3 is TGTGCCATCCTCAATCGGGACACCGGGGAGCTGTTTTTT.

The chain employs TRBV6-1 and TRBJ1-5; no reliable D call. CDR3 length: 15 amino acids. Germline CDR1 reads MNHNS; CDR2 reads SASEGT. The V and J ends lost 1 base and 0 bases respectively, with 7 bases between them. CDR3 in DNA: TGTGCCAGCAGTGAAGTGAACTATAGCAATCAGCCCCAGCATTTT. It yields the protein CASSEVNYSNQPQHF.

The chain recombines TRBV6-1 with TRBJ2-3; 7 nucleotides match TRBD1. Germline V lookup: CDR1 MNHNS, CDR2 SASEGT. The CDR3 is made up of 17 amino acids. V lost 3 bases to trimming and J lost 5 bases; unmatched junction nucleotides: 14. CDR3 region: CASSDYNPTGLGDTQYF. CDR3 nucleotides: TGTGCCAGCAGTGACTATAACCCGACAGGGTTGGGAGATACGCAGTATTTT.

This clone was counted a single time. The J gene is TRBJ2-7, the V gene TRBV7-2; TRBD1 might be the D (5 bases). Germline V gene data show CDR1 as SGHTA and CDR2 as FQGNSA. The CDR3 spans 15 residues. Trimming pared 5 bases from V and 3 bases from J, leaving 17 bases between. This chain's CDR3 is CASSLSSGRVYEQYF. The CDR3 bases are TGTGCCAGCAGCCTAAGCTCTGGCAGGGTCTACGAGCAGTACTTC.

This chain uses TRBV7-9 with TRBJ2-7; the D gene is possibly TRBD1 (5 bases). V lost 5 bases and J lost 0, with 14 bases in between. Germline CDR1 reads SEHNR; CDR2 reads FQNEAQ (reference sequence). This CDR3 is 15 amino acids long. The CDR3 here is CASSRQLTVSYEQYF. CDR3 bases: TGTGCCAGCAGCAGACAGCTAACCGTCTCCTACGAGCAGTACTTC. The entire variable domain, with the rest obtained from reference TRBV7-9 and TRBJ2-7, is as follows: DTGVSQNPRHKITKRGQNVTFRCDPISEHNRLYWYRQTLGQGPEFLTYFQNEAQLEKSRLLSDRFSAERPKGSFSTLEIQRTEQGDSAMYLCASSRQLTVSYEQYFGPGTRLTVT.

The chain uses TRBV7-2 and TRBJ2-5; 11 nucleotides align to TRBD2. The V segment lost 5 bases and the J segment 2 bases; nucleotides outside the gene matches: 16. The germline V gene encodes CDR1 SGHTA and CDR2 FQGNSA. The CDR3 runs to 19 residues. The CDR3 region is CASSPRWGTGTSGQETQYF. The CDR3 bases are TGTGCCAGCAGCCCTAGGTGGGGTACCGGGACTAGCGGACAAGAGACCCAGTACTTC.

The chain joins TRBV23-1 to TRBJ1-2; TRBD1 agrees at 8 bases. TRBV23-1 is noted as an ORF with a role that remains uncertain. J gave up 4 bases and V 6 bases, and 13 bases lay outside the gene matches. The CDR3 sequence is 16 residues long. The CDR3 DNA sequence: TGCGCCAGCAGCCCGGGACAGGCCCCGCGAAGCTATGGCTACACCTTC. It specifies CASSPGQAPRSYGYTF.

This clone showed up just a few times. This chain connects TRBV6-5 to TRBJ1-6; perhaps TRBD1 as D (6 bases). Germline V gene lookup returns CDR1 MNHEY and CDR2 SVGAGI. Trimming pared 5 bases from V and 7 bases from J, leaving 12 bases between. CDR3 length: 14 amino acids. The DNA of the CDR3 is TGTGCCAGCAGTCAGGGGCAGGACAATTCACCCCTCCACTTT. Translating gives CASSQGQDNSPLHF.

The chain has TRBV6-1 and TRBJ2-1, with 16 nucleotides matching TRBD2. Germline V gene lookup returns CDR1 MNHNS and CDR2 SASEGT. CDR3 length: 18 residues. V trimming: 4 bases; J trimming: 8 bases; junction bases outside the gene matches: 11. The CDR3 DNA is TGTGCCAGCAGTGTGGGCGTCCCGGGACTAGCGGGGGGGGATGAGCAGTTCTTC. This translates into CASSVGVPGLAGGDEQFF.

This rearrangement joins TRBV19 to TRBJ2-3; 7 bases are a match to TRBD2. In germline, CDR1 is LNHDA, CDR2 SQIVND (reference sequence). V lost 5 bases, J lost 6 bases, and 8 bases stayed unmatched. The CDR3 totals 14 residues. CDR3 loop: CASSALATSDTQYF. The CDR3, as DNA: TGTGCCAGTAGTGCCCTAGCGACTAGCGATACGCAGTATTTT.

This clone has only one observation. This rearrangement joins TRBV9 to TRBJ1-1; D might be TRBD1 (6 bases). The V end lost 4 bases, the J end lost 1 base, and 11 bases lay between the germline ends. The germline V gene encodes CDR1 SGDLS and CDR2 YYNGEE. The CDR3 spans 14 residues. The CDR3 region has the DNA TGTGCCAGCAGCTTTGGACAGAGGAACACTGAAGCTTTCTTT. This gives the protein CASSFGQRNTEAFF.

The V gene is TRBV7-9, the J gene TRBJ2-7; D not certain. The germline V and J ends were trimmed by 5 bases and 8 bases, with 13 bases remaining between them. In germline, CDR1 is SEHNR, CDR2 FQNEAQ (reference sequence). The CDR3 runs 12 residues. This CDR3 reads CASSTPTVQQYF. In DNA form, the CDR3 reads TGTGCCAGCAGCACCCCTACTGTCCAGCAGTACTTC.

The chain couples TRBV15 to TRBJ2-2, with D tentatively TRBD2 (7 bases). The germline CDR1 and CDR2 sequences are LNHNV and YYDKDF (reference sequence). V lost 4 bases, J lost 0 bases, and 18 bases lay in between. This CDR3 region has 18 residues. CDR3 bases: TGTGCCACCAGCAAAGACTTGGTGGGGGGGCCGAACACCGGGGAGCTGTTTTTT. Amino acid sequence: CATSKDLVGGPNTGELFF.

The chain joins TRBV7-2 to TRBJ2-2; TRBD2 agrees at 7 bases. V shed 5 bases, J shed 2 bases, and the junction held 5 bases outside the gene matches. The CDR3 covers 15 residues. Germline loops: CDR1 SGHTA, CDR2 FQGNSA. The CDR3 DNA sequence: TGTGCCAGCAGCCTAGGACTAGTTAACACCGGGGAGCTGTTTTTT. Protein sequence: CASSLGLVNTGELFF.

This clone was seen a single time. The chain combines TRBV7-9 with TRBJ2-7; 8 bases are shared with TRBD1. Trimming removed 8 bases from V and 4 bases from J; junction bases left unmatched: 13. There are 15 residues in the CDR3. Germline loops: CDR1 SEHNR, CDR2 FQNEAQ (reference sequence). CDR3 DNA sequence: TGTGCCAGCGGGCTGTGGACAGGGAAAGGATACGAGCAGTACTTC. It yields the protein CASGLWTGKGYEQYF.